This entry concerns a single TCR beta chain. As yet, its antigen is unknown. The table came from immunoSEQ multiplex PCR; TCRdb's copy has only in-frame clones and leaves some out. The sample shows about 2.4 million clones, more than 80% of them seen only once. The source of the sample is a study of shared clonotypes between healthy human individuals. Study overall: Each donor contributed plates that comprised three CD4 naive, three CD4 memory, two CD8 naive and one CD8 memory. Study-level results: Richness estimates generally favored naive over memory subsets.

The CDR3 runs 14 residues. Germline V gene data show CDR1 as MNHEY and CDR2 as SMNVEV (reference sequence). Trimming cost V 2 bases and J 4 bases; bases outside gene matches: 1. The genes are TRBV27 and TRBJ2-3, with 9 bases that match TRBD2. Material: naive CD4+ T cells sorted from blood. Subset given: CD45RA+ positively selected. This sequence was found in a man aged 18 to 30 in good health. CDR3 amino acids: CASSLGGGADTQYF. DNA of the CDR3: TGTGCCAGCAGTTTAGGCGGGGGGGCAGATACGCAGTATTTT.